This T cell receptor beta chain was documented in a study of shared clonotypes between healthy human individuals. This CDR3 is built from 14 residues. The germline gives CDR1 SGHDN, CDR2 FVKESK. V dropped 10 bases and J dropped 0; count of bases not matched to a gene: 9. The material for each subset, its genomic DNA, was split evenly across several immunoSEQ plates. Using immunoSEQ multiplex PCR, the repertoire was profiled, and TCRdb retains in-frame clones only, with some absent. Among millions of clones listed, just over 90% were seen once. There were only Caucasian adults among the donors, and all lived in Nashville, Tennessee.

The source is a man younger than 35 in good health. Some clones in this sample may be carry-over from other donors' samples. The rearrangement links TRBV14 to TRBJ2-7; 7 bases match TRBD2. Sequenced material: naive CD4+ T cells from PBMCs. Stated subset: CD45RA+ positively selected. In DNA form, the CDR3 reads TGTGCCACCAGGCCTAGCGGCAACTCCTACGAGCAGTACTTC. Encoded protein: CATRPSGNSYEQYF.